This T cell receptor (beta chain) was documented in a study of shared clonotypes between healthy human individuals. The study, taken as a whole, reports: Sequencing depth was a factor that was expected to affect clonotype sharing among donors.

The repertoire was sequenced with immunoSEQ multiplex PCR; TCRdb's copy has only in-frame clones and lacks some. The sample includes about 2.3 million clones, just under 95% of them seen just once. Germline V CDR1 and CDR2: SGHRS, YFSETQ. V was shortened by 3 bases and J by 3 bases, with 17 bases between the two germline ends. The CDR3 has 16 amino acids. A word on this clone: Antigen: not known.

Sequencing input: naive CD4+ T cells from PBMCs. Subset indicated: CD45RA+ positively selected. The chain is built from TRBV5-1 and TRBJ2-3, with a tentative D call TRBD2 (6 bases). This TCR came from a man between 18 and 29 years old in good health. Some clones in this sample may be carry-over from other donors' samples. The CDR3 sequence: CASSSGIAEITDTQYF. The CDR3 coding sequence is TGCGCCAGCAGCTCCGGAATAGCGGAGATAACAGATACGCAGTATTTT.